One and the same sample provided the 21 T cell receptor beta chains below, sequenced in a study of cytomegalovirus exposure and HLA in healthy donors. Vbeta (60) and Jbeta (13) primers were used in the PCR. The assay was immunoSEQ multiplex PCR, and TCRdb's table has in-frame clones only and misses some. The profile covers some 90,000 clones, with about four fifths appearing a single time and 10% taken by the ten largest. The sample taken for sequencing was PBMCs. The receptors were sampled from a human donor in good health.

The CDR3 protein is CASSTPVESGDTDTQYF. CDR3 in DNA: TGTGCCAGTAGTACCCCGGTCGAAAGCGGGGACACAGATACGCAGTATTTT. This rearrangement joins TRBV19 to TRBJ2-3; 7 bases fit TRBD2. The CDR3 is made up of 17 amino acids. V trimming: 4 bases; J trimming: 2 bases; junction bases outside the gene matches: 12. Germline CDR1 is LNHDA and CDR2 is SQIVND (reference sequence).

The chain has TRBV7-9 and TRBJ2-1; 7 positions match TRBD2. The germline gives CDR1 SEHNR, CDR2 FQNEAQ (reference sequence). V was clipped by 3 bases and J by 7 bases; unmatched bases: 9. The CDR3 length is 15 residues. The DNA of the CDR3 is TGTGCCAGCAGCTTTGTTGGCGGGAGTTCGAATGAGCAGTTCTTC. This gives the protein CASSFVGGSSNEQFF.

The chain employs TRBV27 and TRBJ2-7, with D perhaps TRBD2 (5 bases). Trimming removed 3 bases at V and 7 bases at J, with 10 bases between. Germline V gene data show CDR1 as MNHEY and CDR2 as SMNVEV (reference sequence). CDR3 length: 12 amino acids. The CDR3 DNA sequence: TGTGCCAGCAGTTTCGGTACGGGGGAGCAGTACTTC. Translation: CASSFGTGEQYF.

The chain has TRBV19 and TRBJ1-1; TRBD1 matches at 7 bases. Germline values: CDR1 LNHDA, CDR2 SQIVND (reference sequence). With 6 bases clipped from V and 5 bases from J, the junction kept 9 bases outside the gene matches. This CDR3 is built from 14 residues. CDR3 sequence (DNA): TGTGCCAGTAGAGACAGGGCGGGTAGAACTGAAGCTTTCTTT. Its protein product is CASRDRAGRTEAFF.

The chain carries TRBV19 and TRBJ2-5; D might be TRBD2 (7 bases). The germline V gene encodes CDR1 LNHDA and CDR2 SQIVND (reference sequence). The CDR3 length is 17 residues. V was cut by 7 bases and J by 3 bases, with 24 bases left in between. The CDR3, as DNA: TGTGCCAGTACCCCGGGGCGGGGGCACGCAGGAGAAGAGACCCAGTACTTC. As protein: CASTPGRGHAGEETQYF.

The rearrangement links TRBV27 to TRBJ2-7, with D perhaps TRBD1 (6 bases). V lost 3 bases, J lost 6 bases, and 12 bases lay in between. The CDR3 sequence is 13 residues long. Germline V gives CDR1 MNHEY, CDR2 SMNVEV (reference sequence). The CDR3 here is CASSFVGGSEQYF. CDR3 DNA: TGTGCCAGCAGTTTTGTAGGGGGTAGCGAGCAGTACTTC.

This chain uses TRBV28 with TRBJ2-1; 9 positions agree with TRBD2. Per germline, CDR1 MDHEN and CDR2 SYDVKM. The CDR3 covers 15 residues. V dropped 3 bases and J dropped 8; count of bases not matched to a gene: 8. CDR3 nucleotides: TGTGCCAGCAGTTTGTGGCGGGAGGGCCTTCATGAGCAGTTCTTC. Translated: CASSLWREGLHEQFF.

The chain is built from TRBV5-8 and TRBJ2-5; 9 positions agree with TRBD2. Trimming took 1 base from V and 1 from J; bases not matched to a gene: 5. The CDR3 has 16 residues. From germline, CDR1 is SGHTS and CDR2 YDEGEE. This CDR3 reads CASSLRRAGGQETQYF. The CDR3 region has the DNA TGTGCCAGCAGCTTGAGGCGAGCGGGGGGCCAAGAGACCCAGTACTTC.

The J gene is TRBJ2-1, the V gene TRBV11-3; 8 positions match TRBD2. Per the germline V gene, CDR1 is SGHNT and CDR2 is YENEEA. The CDR3 is 16 residues long. Trimming cost V 0 bases and J 8 bases; bases outside gene matches: 9. CDR3 amino acids: CASSLDGREGRDEQFF. The CDR3 DNA is TGTGCCAGCAGCTTAGACGGTCGGGAGGGCCGGGATGAGCAGTTCTTC.

This sequence joins TRBV5-4 and TRBJ2-2; 11 positions match TRBD2. Losses at the gene ends were 4 bases for V and 3 bases for J; bases not matched to a gene: 14. The CDR3 runs 19 residues. Germline V gene data show CDR1 as SGHNT and CDR2 as YYREEE (reference sequence). The CDR3: CASSPAAGLAGGDTGELFF. DNA of the CDR3: TGTGCCAGCAGCCCAGCGGCTGGTCTAGCGGGGGGCGACACCGGGGAGCTGTTTTTT.

This rearrangement joins TRBV7-2 to TRBJ2-2; 7 bases align to TRBD1. The CDR3 covers 14 residues. The junction had 14 bases not matched to a gene; V was cut back by 6 bases and J by 13 bases. The germline V gene has CDR1 SGHTA and CDR2 FQGNSA. This CDR3 reads CASSLQGRRGRLFF. The CDR3 DNA sequence: TGTGCCAGCAGTCTACAGGGGCGCAGGGGCAGGCTGTTTTTT.

The V gene is TRBV5-4, the J gene TRBJ1-1; D perhaps matches TRBD1 (5 bases). This CDR3 comprises 14 residues. Germline loops: CDR1 SGHNT, CDR2 YYREEE (reference sequence). V gave up 1 base and J gave up 1 base, with 8 bases separating them. The CDR3 DNA reads as TGTGCCAGCAGCTTGCCCGGGGGGAACACTGAAGCTTTCTTT. It encodes CASSLPGGNTEAFF.

This clone was found once. The chain couples TRBV27 to TRBJ2-7; the D gene is possibly TRBD2 (5 bases). This CDR3 region has 15 residues. Trimming took 2 bases from V and 9 from J, leaving 20 bases between them. CDR1 and CDR2 from the germline V gene are MNHEY and SMNVEV (reference sequence). The CDR3 sequence is CASSLTPGPLRAQYF. CDR3 in DNA: TGTGCCAGCAGTTTAACTCCCGGGCCCCTGCGGGCGCAGTACTTC.

The rearrangement uses TRBV27 and TRBJ1-2; possible D gene TRBD1, 5 bases. The CDR3 covers 15 residues. CDR1 is MNHEY and CDR2 is SMNVEV in the germline V gene (reference sequence). Trimming took 7 bases from V and 7 from J, leaving 22 bases between them. The CDR3 DNA is TGTGCCAGCAAAGGCGGGGGTCTTGTACTGAGTGGCTACACCTTC. It is translated as CASKGGGLVLSGYTF.

The CDR3 sequence is CASSPDSREQFF. The CDR3 DNA is TGTGCCAGCAGCCCCGACAGCCGAGAGCAGTTCTTC. The rearrangement links TRBV7-3 to TRBJ2-1, with a possible D match to TRBD1 (5 bases). Germline V CDR1 and CDR2: SGHTA, FQGTGA. The CDR3 loop spans 12 amino acids. Trimming left V 5 bases short and J 10 bases short, with 12 bases between.

V gene TRBV29-1 combines with J gene TRBJ1-2; D may be TRBD1 (5 bases). The CDR3 extends over 13 amino acids. Trimming removed 2 bases from V and 1 base from J, with 8 bases in between. Germline assignment: CDR1 SQVTM and CDR2 ANQGSEA. The CDR3 reads CSVERGSNYGYTF. The CDR3 DNA follows: TGCAGCGTTGAAAGGGGCAGTAACTATGGCTACACCTTC. Full variable domain (missing parts from reference TRBV29-1 and TRBJ1-2): SAVISQKPSRDICQRGTSLTIQCQVDSQVTMMFWYRQQPGQSLTLIATANQGSEATYESGFVIDKFPISRPNLTFSTLTVSNMSPEDSSIYLCSVERGSNYGYTFGSGTRLTVV.

About this clone itself: Different DNA sequences within this sample yield the same CDR3. CDR3 protein: CAWRGGNTEAFF. Here the CDR3 DNA reads TGTGCCTGGCGAGGGGGGAACACTGAAGCTTTCTTT. This chain links TRBV30 with TRBJ1-1; D is perhaps TRBD1 (6 bases). CDR3 size: 12 residues. Germline V lookup: CDR1 GTSNPN, CDR2 SVGIG (reference sequence). Between the trimmed V and J ends, which lost 5 bases and 1 base, there was a span of 8 bases.

This clone was seen only a few times. CDR3 nucleotide sequence: TGCGCCAGCATGGAGGGAATTTCTGGGGCCAACGTCCTGACTTTC. Translating it yields CASMEGISGANVLTF. The chain combines TRBV5-1 with TRBJ2-6, with TRBD2 as a possible D gene (6 bases). The germline gives CDR1 SGHRS, CDR2 YFSETQ. The V gene lost 6 bases and the J gene lost 1 base, with 11 bases spanning the gap. The CDR3 runs 15 residues. Variable domain in full (rest from reference TRBV5-1 and TRBJ2-6): KAGVTQTPRYLIKTRGQQVTLSCSPISGHRSVSWYQQTPGQGLQFLFEYFSETQRNKGNFPGRFSGRQFSNSRSEMNVSTLELGDSALYLCASMEGISGANVLTFGAGSRLTVL.

The chain combines TRBV4-2 with TRBJ2-1; 12 nucleotides align to TRBD2. The CDR3 contains 16 residues. J gave up 5 bases and V 3 bases, and 5 bases lay outside the gene matches. Germline values: CDR1 LGHNA, CDR2 YNFKEQ. CDR3 sequence: CASSHELAGGNNEQFF. The CDR3 region has the DNA TGTGCCAGCAGCCATGAACTAGCGGGGGGAAACAATGAGCAGTTCTTC.

This clone appeared a few times. The chain links TRBV7-9 to TRBJ2-4, with TRBD1 as a possible D gene (6 bases). V lost 10 bases and J lost 3, with 16 bases in between. The CDR3 is 14 amino acids. Germline V gene data show CDR1 as SEHNR and CDR2 as FQNEAQ (reference sequence). In DNA form, the CDR3 reads TGTGCCACCTCTGGGGGCGTGGGCAAAAACATTCAGTACTTC. It is translated as CATSGGVGKNIQYF.

The rearrangement links TRBV6-5 to TRBJ1-1; 8 bases are a match to TRBD1. The CDR3 totals 14 residues. Unmatched junction bases numbered 7, after V lost 6 bases and J lost 4 bases. From germline, CDR1 is MNHEY and CDR2 SVGAGI. The CDR3 here is CASSRQGMSTEAFF. The CDR3 bases are TGTGCCAGCAGCCGACAGGGGATGAGCACTGAAGCTTTCTTT.